Shown below are 8 T cell receptor beta chains from a single sample sequenced in a study of blood T cell repertoires in COVID-19. Clones were sequenced by immunoSEQ multiplex PCR, and TCRdb holds only the in-frame ones, with some missing. The sample gives about 26,000 clones, approximately 85% of which show up once; around 28% is in the top ten. The sample comprised peripheral blood. Source of these receptors: a woman aged 80 or over with COVID-19, enrolled during active disease.

The chain joins TRBV4-1 to TRBJ2-5; weak D call: TRBD1 (5 bases). Germline CDR1 MGHRA, CDR2 YSYEKL. This CDR3 region has 13 residues. V lost 5 bases, J lost 3 bases, and 10 bases lay in between. In nucleotides, the CDR3 is TGCGCCAGCAGCTTCAGGGTGGAAGAGACCCAGTACTTC. As protein: CASSFRVEETQYF.

V is TRBV7-2 and J is TRBJ2-1; perhaps TRBD2 as D (7 bases). The CDR3 is 16 residues long. Per the germline V gene, CDR1 is SGHTA and CDR2 is FQGNSA. V was clipped by 1 base and J by 15 bases, with 25 bases between them. The CDR3 loop reads CASSLGAGTPNRELFF. Written as DNA, the CDR3 is TGTGCCAGCAGCTTAGGAGCGGGGACACCCAACAGGGAACTGTTCTTC.

This clone was recorded a few times. This chain uses TRBV24-1 with TRBJ2-1, with D possibly matching TRBD1 (5 bases). Germline CDR1 and CDR2: KGHDR and SFDVKD. Deletions cut 7 bases from V and 3 bases from J, with 6 bases between. This CDR3 contains 12 residues. CDR3 sequence (DNA): TGTGCCACCAGAGACAGCTACAATGAGCAGTTCTTC. Translation: CATRDSYNEQFF.

The chain links TRBV7-2 to TRBJ2-1; D is possibly TRBD2 (5 bases). The CDR3 is made up of 14 amino acids. V was cut by 2 bases and J by 6 bases, with 11 bases left in between. Germline V lookup: CDR1 SGHTA, CDR2 FQGNSA. The CDR3 loop is CASSLPPSSNEQFF. CDR3 in DNA: TGTGCCAGCAGCTTACCACCTAGCAGCAATGAGCAGTTCTTC.

V is TRBV5-1 and J is TRBJ1-2; TRBD1 matches 7 bases. Germline values: CDR1 SGHRS, CDR2 YFSETQ. CDR3 length: 15 amino acids. V shed 0 bases, J shed 5 bases, and the junction held 7 bases outside the gene matches. The CDR3 nucleotides read TGCGCCAGCAGCTTGGACATGGCAGGGGGATATGGCTACACCTTC. Translated: CASSLDMAGGYGYTF.

The chain recombines TRBV7-6 with TRBJ2-2, with 7 bases identical to TRBD2. This CDR3 has 16 amino acids. In germline, CDR1 is SGHVS, CDR2 FNYEAQ. With V trimmed by 5 bases and J by 2 bases, 8 bases remained unmatched. This chain's CDR3 is CASSPRERGNTGELFF. The CDR3 DNA is TGTGCCAGCAGCCCCCGCGAGCGGGGAAACACCGGGGAGCTGTTTTTT.

The chain joins TRBV6-2 or TRBV6-3 to TRBJ1-1; D remains ambiguous. Germline V gives CDR1 MNHEY, CDR2 SVGEGT. V was trimmed by 0 bases and J by 3 bases, leaving 11 bases between them. CDR3 length equals 15 residues. The chain's CDR3 is CASSYSWRADTEAFF. The CDR3 DNA is TGTGCCAGCAGTTACTCTTGGAGAGCGGACACTGAAGCTTTCTTT.

The gene calls are TRBV9 and TRBJ1-2; 7 nucleotides line up with TRBD1. This CDR3 contains 16 residues. After removal of 0 bases from V and 4 bases from J, the junction contained 9 bases not matched to a gene. Germline CDR1 SGDLS, CDR2 YYNGEE. The CDR3 DNA is TGTGCCAGCAGCGTAGCTAGGGCAGGGGGAGGCTATGGCTACACCTTC. This codes for CASSVARAGGGYGYTF.